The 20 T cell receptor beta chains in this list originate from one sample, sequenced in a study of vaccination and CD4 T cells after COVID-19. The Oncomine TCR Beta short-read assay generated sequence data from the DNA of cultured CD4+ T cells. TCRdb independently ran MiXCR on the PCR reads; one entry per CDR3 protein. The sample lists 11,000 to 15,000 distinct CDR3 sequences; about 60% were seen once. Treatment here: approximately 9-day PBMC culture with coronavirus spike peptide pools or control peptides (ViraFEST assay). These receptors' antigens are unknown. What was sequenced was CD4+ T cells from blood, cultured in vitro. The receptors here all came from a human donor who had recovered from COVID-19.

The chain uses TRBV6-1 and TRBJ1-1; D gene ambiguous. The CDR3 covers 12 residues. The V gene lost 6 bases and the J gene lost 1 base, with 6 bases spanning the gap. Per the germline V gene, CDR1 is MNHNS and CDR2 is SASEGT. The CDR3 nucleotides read TGTGCCAGCAGGAGACAGAACACTGAAGCTTTCTTT. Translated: CASRRQNTEAFF.

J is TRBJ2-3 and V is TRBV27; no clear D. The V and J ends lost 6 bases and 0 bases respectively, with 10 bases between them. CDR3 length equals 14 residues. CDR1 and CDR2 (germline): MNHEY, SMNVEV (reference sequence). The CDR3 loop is CASSRAGSTDTQYF. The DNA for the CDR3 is TGTGCCAGCAGCCGGGCAGGAAGCACAGATACGCAGTATTTT.

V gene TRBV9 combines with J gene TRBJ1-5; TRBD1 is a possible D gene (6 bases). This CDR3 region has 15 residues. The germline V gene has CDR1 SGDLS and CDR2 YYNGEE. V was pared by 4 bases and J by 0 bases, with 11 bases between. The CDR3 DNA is TGTGCCAGCAGCCCAGAGGGGGTTAGCAATCAGCCCCAGCATTTT. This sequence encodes CASSPEGVSNQPQHF.

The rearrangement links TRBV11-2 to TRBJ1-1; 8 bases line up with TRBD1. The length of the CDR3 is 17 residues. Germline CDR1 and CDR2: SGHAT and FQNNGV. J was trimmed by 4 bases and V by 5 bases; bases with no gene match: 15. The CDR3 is CASSLPAGGRGSTEAFF. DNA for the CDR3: TGTGCCAGCAGCCTACCTGCAGGGGGCAGGGGGAGCACTGAAGCTTTCTTT.

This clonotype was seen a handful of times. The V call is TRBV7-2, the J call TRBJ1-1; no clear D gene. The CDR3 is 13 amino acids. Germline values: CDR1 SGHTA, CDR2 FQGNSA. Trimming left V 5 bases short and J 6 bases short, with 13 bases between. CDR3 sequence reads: CASSPVKTAEAFF. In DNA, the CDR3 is TGTGCCAGCAGCCCCGTCAAGACGGCTGAAGCTTTCTTT. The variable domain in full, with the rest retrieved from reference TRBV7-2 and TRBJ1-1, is GAGVSQSPSNKVTEKGKDVELRCDPISGHTALYWYRQSLGQGLEFLIYFQGNSAPDKSGLPSDRFSAERTGGSVSTLTIQRTQQEDSAVYLCASSPVKTAEAFFGQGTRLTVV.

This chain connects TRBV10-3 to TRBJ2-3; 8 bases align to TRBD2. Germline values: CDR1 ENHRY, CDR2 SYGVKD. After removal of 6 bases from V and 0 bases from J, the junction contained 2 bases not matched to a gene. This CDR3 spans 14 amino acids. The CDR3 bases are TGTGCCATCAGCGGACTAGCCAGCACAGATACGCAGTATTTT. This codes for CAISGLASTDTQYF.

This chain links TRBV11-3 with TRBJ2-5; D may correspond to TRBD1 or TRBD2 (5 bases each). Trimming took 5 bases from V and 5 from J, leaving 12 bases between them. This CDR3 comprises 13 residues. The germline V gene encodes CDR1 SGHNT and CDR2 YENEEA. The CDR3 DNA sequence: TGTGCCAGCAGCATCAGGGAGAGGGAGACCCAGTACTTC. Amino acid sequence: CASSIRERETQYF.

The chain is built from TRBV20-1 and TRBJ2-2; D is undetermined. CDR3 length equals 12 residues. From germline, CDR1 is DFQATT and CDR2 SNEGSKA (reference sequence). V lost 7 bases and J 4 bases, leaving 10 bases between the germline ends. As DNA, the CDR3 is TGCAGTGGGAAGCAAGGCACCGGGGAGCTGTTTTTT. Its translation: CSGKQGTGELFF.

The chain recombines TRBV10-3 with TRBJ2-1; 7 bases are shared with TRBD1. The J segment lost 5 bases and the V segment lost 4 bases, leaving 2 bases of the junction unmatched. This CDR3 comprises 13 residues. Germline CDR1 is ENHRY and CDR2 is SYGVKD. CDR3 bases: TGTGCCATCAGTGGGCAGGGGGACAATGAGCAGTTCTTC. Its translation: CAISGQGDNEQFF.

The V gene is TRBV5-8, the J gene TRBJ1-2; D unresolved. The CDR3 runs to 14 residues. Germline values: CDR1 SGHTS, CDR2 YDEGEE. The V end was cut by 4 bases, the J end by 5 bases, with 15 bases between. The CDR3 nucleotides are TGTGCCAGCAGCACCTCTAGGTCCCGGTATGGCTACACCTTC. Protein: CASSTSRSRYGYTF.

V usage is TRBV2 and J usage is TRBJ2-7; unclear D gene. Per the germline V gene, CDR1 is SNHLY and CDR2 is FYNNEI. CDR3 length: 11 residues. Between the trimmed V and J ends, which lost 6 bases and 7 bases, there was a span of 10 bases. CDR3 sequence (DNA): TGTGCCAGCAGATCAATACGGGAGCAGTACTTC. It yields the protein CASRSIREQYF.

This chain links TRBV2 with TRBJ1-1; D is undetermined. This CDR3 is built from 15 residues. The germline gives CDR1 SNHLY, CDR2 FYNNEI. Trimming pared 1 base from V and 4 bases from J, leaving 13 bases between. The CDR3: CASSEVGNRATEAFF. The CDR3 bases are TGTGCCAGCAGTGAAGTTGGGAATAGGGCCACTGAAGCTTTCTTT.

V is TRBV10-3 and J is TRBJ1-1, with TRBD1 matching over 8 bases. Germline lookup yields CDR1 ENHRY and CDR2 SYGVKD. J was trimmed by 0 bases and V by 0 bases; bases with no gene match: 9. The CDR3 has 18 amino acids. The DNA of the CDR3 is TGTGCCATCAGTGAGTCGGGACAGGCCCCAGACATGAACACTGAAGCTTTCTTT. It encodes CAISESGQAPDMNTEAFF.

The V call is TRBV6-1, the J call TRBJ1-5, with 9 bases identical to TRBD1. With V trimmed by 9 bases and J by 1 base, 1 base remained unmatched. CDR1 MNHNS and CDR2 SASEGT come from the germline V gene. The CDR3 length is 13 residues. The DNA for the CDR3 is TGTGCCAGGGGACAGGGCAGCAATCAGCCCCAGCATTTT. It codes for CARGQGSNQPQHF.

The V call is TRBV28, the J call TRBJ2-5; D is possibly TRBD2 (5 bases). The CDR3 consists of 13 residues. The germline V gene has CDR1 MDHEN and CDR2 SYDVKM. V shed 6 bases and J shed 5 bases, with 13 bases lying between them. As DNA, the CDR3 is TGTGCCAGCAGCCCCCAGTGGAGGGAGACCCAGTACTTC. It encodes CASSPQWRETQYF. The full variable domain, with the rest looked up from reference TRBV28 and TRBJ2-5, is DVKVTQSSRYLVKRTGEKVFLECVQDMDHENMFWYRQDPGLGLRLIYFSYDVKMKEKGDIPEGYSVSREKKERFSLILESASTNQTSMYLCASSPQWRETQYFGPGTRLLVL.

The CDR3 is CASSENAGSGNQETQYF. The CDR3 region has the DNA TGTGCCAGCAGTGAAAACGCTGGGTCAGGGAACCAAGAGACCCAGTACTTC. This rearrangement joins TRBV2 to TRBJ2-5, with D tentatively TRBD1 (5 bases). Germline CDR1 SNHLY, CDR2 FYNNEI. CDR3 length equals 17 residues. The V end lost 2 bases, the J end lost 0 bases, and 16 bases lay between the germline ends.

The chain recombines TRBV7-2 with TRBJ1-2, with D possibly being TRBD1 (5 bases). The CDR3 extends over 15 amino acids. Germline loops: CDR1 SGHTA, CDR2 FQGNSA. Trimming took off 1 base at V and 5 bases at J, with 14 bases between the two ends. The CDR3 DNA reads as TGTGCCAGCAGCTTAGGGGGGTCTAACGCTTATGGCTACACCTTC. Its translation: CASSLGGSNAYGYTF.

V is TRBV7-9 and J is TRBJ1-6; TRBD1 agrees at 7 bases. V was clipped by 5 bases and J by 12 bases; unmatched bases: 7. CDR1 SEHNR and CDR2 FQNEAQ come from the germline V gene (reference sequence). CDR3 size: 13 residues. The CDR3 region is CASSLQGNVPLHF. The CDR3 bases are TGTGCCAGCAGCCTACAGGGGAATGTACCCCTCCACTTT. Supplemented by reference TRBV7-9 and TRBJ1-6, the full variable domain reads DTGVSQNPRHKITKRGQNVTFRCDPISEHNRLYWYRQTLGQGPEFLTYFQNEAQLEKSRLLSDRFSAERPKGSFSTLEIQRTEQGDSAMYLCASSLQGNVPLHFGNGTRLTVT.

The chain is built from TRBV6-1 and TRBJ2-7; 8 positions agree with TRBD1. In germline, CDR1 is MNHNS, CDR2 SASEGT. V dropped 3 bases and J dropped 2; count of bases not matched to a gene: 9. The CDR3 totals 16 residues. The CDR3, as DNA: TGTGCCAGCAGTGATTATCGACAGGGGATGACCTACGAGCAGTACTTC. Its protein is CASSDYRQGMTYEQYF.

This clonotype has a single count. The CDR3 region is CASSPPTGAPGANVLTF. CDR3 nucleotide sequence: TGTGCCAGCAGCCCCCCAACAGGGGCCCCTGGGGCCAACGTCCTGACTTTC. This chain connects TRBV12-3 or TRBV12-4 to TRBJ2-6, with 7 bases lining up with TRBD1. This CDR3 contains 17 residues. Trimming at V came to 6 bases and at J to 2 bases, leaving 10 bases not matched to a gene.